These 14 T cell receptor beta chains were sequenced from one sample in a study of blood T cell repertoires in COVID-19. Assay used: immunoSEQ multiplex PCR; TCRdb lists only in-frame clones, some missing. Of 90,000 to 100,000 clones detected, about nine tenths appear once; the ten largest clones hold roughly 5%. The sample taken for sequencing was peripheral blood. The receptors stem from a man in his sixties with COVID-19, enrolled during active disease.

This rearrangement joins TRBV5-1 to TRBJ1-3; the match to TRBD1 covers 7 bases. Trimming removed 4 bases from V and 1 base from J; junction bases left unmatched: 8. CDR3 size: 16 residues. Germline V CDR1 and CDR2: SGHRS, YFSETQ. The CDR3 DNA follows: TGCGCCAGCAGCATAGGACAGGTCGGATCTGGAAACACCATATATTTT. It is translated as CASSIGQVGSGNTIYF.

The CDR3 bases are TGCGCCAGCAGCCAAGTCCGGGACACTTTTAACTATGGCTACACCTTC. It specifies CASSQVRDTFNYGYTF. The chain joins TRBV4-3 to TRBJ1-2; D is perhaps TRBD1 (6 bases). The V end lost 1 base, the J end lost 1 base, and 13 bases lay between the germline ends. The CDR3 loop spans 16 amino acids. Per germline, CDR1 LGHNA and CDR2 YSLEER.

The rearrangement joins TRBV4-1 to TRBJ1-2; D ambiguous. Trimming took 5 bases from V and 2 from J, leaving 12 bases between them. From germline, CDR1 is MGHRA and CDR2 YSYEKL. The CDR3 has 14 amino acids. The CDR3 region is CASSTPGRNYGYTF. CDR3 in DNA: TGCGCCAGCAGCACTCCGGGTCGCAACTATGGCTACACCTTC.

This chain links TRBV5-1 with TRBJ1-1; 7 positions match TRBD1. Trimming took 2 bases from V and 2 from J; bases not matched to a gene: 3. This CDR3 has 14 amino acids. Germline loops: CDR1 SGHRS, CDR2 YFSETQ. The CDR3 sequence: CASSLDRVNTEAFF. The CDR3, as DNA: TGCGCCAGCAGCTTAGACAGGGTAAACACTGAAGCTTTCTTT.

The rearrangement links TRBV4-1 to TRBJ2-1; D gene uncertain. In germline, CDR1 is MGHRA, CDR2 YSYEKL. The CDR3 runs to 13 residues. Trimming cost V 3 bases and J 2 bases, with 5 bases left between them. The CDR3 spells CASSHPTYNEQFF. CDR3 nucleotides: TGCGCCAGCAGCCACCCCACCTACAATGAGCAGTTCTTC.

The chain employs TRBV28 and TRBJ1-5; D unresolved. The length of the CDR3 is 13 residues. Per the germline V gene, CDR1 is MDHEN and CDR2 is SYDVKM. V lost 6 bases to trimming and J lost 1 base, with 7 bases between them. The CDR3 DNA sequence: TGTGCCAGCAGGGCTCCCAGCAATCAGCCCCAGCATTTT. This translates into CASRAPSNQPQHF.

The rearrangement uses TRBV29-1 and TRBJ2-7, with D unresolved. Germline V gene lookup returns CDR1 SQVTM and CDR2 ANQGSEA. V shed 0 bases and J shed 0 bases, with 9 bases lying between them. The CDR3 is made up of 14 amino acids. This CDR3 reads CSVEETRNSYEQYF. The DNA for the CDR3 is TGCAGCGTTGAAGAGACACGGAACTCCTACGAGCAGTACTTC.

CDR3 region: CASSASGTPNYGYTF. CDR3 nucleotide sequence: TGCGCCAGCAGCGCTTCCGGGACACCCAACTATGGCTACACCTTC. The rearrangement uses TRBV5-1 and TRBJ1-2, with D possibly TRBD1 on 6 matching bases. Germline CDR1 and CDR2: SGHRS and YFSETQ. The V end was cut by 4 bases, the J end by 2 bases, with 15 bases between. This CDR3 contains 15 residues.

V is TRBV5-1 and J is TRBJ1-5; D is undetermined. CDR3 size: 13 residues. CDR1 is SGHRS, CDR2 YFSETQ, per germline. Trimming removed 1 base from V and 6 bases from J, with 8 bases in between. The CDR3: CASSLKSGQPQHF. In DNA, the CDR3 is TGCGCCAGCAGCTTGAAGAGTGGTCAGCCCCAGCATTTT.

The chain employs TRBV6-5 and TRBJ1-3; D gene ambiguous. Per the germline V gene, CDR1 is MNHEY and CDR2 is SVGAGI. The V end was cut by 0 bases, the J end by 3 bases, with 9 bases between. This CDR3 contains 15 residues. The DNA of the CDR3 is TGTGCCAGCAGTTACTCTGCGGGAAATGGAAACACCATATATTTT. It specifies CASSYSAGNGNTIYF.

The DNA of the CDR3 is TGTGCCAGCAGCTTGGTAGTCGCGGGAGGGATCGCAGATACGCAGTATTTT. Amino acids: CASSLVVAGGIADTQYF. The J gene is TRBJ2-3, the V gene TRBV5-4; the match to TRBD2 covers 9 bases. Per the germline V gene, CDR1 is SGHNT and CDR2 is YYREEE (reference sequence). V trimming: 0 bases; J trimming: 4 bases; junction bases outside the gene matches: 9. The CDR3 extends over 17 amino acids. Using reference TRBV5-4 and TRBJ2-3 for the parts outside the CDR3, the full variable domain is ETGVTQSPTHLIKTRGQQVTLRCSSQSGHNTVSWYQQALGQGPQFIFQYYREEENGRGNFPPRFSGLQFPNYSSELNVNALELDDSALYLCASSLVVAGGIADTQYFGPGTRLTVL.

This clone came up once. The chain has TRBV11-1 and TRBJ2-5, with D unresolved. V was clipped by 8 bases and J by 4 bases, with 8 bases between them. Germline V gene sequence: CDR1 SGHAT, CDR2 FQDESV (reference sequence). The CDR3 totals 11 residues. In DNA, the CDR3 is TGTGCCAGCGGATCGGGAGAGACCCAGTACTTC. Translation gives CASGSGETQYF.

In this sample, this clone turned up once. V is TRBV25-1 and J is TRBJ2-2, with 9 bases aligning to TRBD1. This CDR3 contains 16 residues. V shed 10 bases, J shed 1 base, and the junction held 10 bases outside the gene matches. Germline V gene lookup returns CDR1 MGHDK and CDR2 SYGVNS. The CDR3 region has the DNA TGTGCCACCACACCACCGGGACAGGGGAACACCGGGGAGCTGTTTTTT. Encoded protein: CATTPPGQGNTGELFF.

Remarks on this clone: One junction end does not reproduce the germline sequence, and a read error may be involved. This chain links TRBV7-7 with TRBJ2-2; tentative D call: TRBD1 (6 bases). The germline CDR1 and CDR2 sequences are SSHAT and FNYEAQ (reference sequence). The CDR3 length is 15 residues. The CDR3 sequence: CASSKNRENTGELFF. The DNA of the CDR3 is TGTGCTAGCAGCAAGAACAGGGAGAACACCGGGGAGCTGTTTTTT. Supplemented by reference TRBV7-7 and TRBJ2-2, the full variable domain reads GAGVSQSPRYKVTKRGQDVTLRCDPISSHATLYWYQQALGQGPEFLTYFNYEAQPDKSGLPSDRFSAERPEGSISTLTIQRTEQRDSAMYRCASSKNRENTGELFFGEGSRLTVL.